This T cell receptor beta chain derives from a study of shared clonotypes between healthy human individuals. The authors split each subset's genomic DNA evenly across several immunoSEQ plates. As handled by the study authors: ImmunoSEQ output lacked quality scores and full-length reads, limiting matched filtering. The assay was immunoSEQ multiplex PCR, and TCRdb's table has in-frame clones only and misses some. The DNA was the basis for D and trimming; V, J and clone size are from that table. Of 1.6 million or so clones in the sample, roughly 97% were seen once. The CDR3 loop spans 15 amino acids. The ends lost 4 bases at V and 4 bases at J; junction bases unmatched: 6. Germline CDR1 and CDR2: SNHLY and FYNNEI. Whole-study findings and limits: At large depth, rarefaction still showed sorted-subset sequencing to be incomplete.

Comment on this clone: The antigen is undetermined.

Sequenced material: naive CD4+ T cells sorted from blood. Subset of the sample: CD45RA+ positively selected. The source is a man aged 25 to 40 in good health. The chain links TRBV2 to TRBJ2-2, with 7 bases lining up with TRBD2. Here the CDR3 DNA reads TGTGCCAGCAGTGGATCAGGGACTATCACCGGGGAGCTGTTTTTT. Amino acids: CASSGSGTITGELFF. The full variable domain, its missing parts supplied by reference TRBV2 and TRBJ2-2, is EPEVTQTPSHQVTQMGQEVILRCVPISNHLYFYWYRQILGQKVEFLVSFYNNEISEKSEIFDDQFSVERPDGSNFTLKIRSTKLEDSAMYFCASSGSGTITGELFFGEGSRLTVL.